What follows describes a single T cell receptor (beta chain). What it binds is not known. The sample comes from a study of cytomegalovirus exposure and HLA in healthy donors. Study-wide points: In a later analysis, CMV-associated beta chains were mostly HLA-associated, it appeared. Later work found that TCR association rates differed between HLA loci; DRB1 had the most and HLA-C the fewest.

The PCR had 60 Vbeta and 13 Jbeta primers. This table comes from immunoSEQ multiplex PCR, and its TCRdb copy is limited to in-frame clones, with some not included. The table lists about 120,000 clones, roughly three fifths of them singletons. This CDR3 has 12 residues. CDR1 is GTSNPN and CDR2 is SVGIG in the germline V gene (reference sequence). Deletions cut 8 bases from V and 8 bases from J, with 18 bases between. The receptor was isolated from a man aged 18 to 30 in good health and CMV-seronegative. The V and J genes are TRBV30 and TRBJ1-1, with D maybe TRBD1 (6 bases). Sequencing was performed on PBMCs. The CDR3 sequence is CALGAGAAEAFF. For the CDR3, the DNA is TGTGCCCTGGGGGCCGGGGCTGCGGAAGCTTTCTTT.